The 21 T cell receptor beta chains below all came from one sample that was sequenced in a study of blood T cell repertoires in COVID-19. Profiled with immunoSEQ multiplex PCR; TCRdb holds only in-frame clones, not every one. The sample contains 250,000 to 350,000 clones, around 90% of which appear only once. The specimen sequenced was PBMCs or T cells enriched from blood (not recorded which). Source of these receptors: a woman between 40 and 50 years old who had recovered from COVID-19.

The rearrangement links TRBV2 to TRBJ2-7; D ambiguous. The CDR3 consists of 13 residues. The V gene lost 1 base and the J gene lost 2 bases, with 6 bases spanning the gap. Germline loops: CDR1 SNHLY, CDR2 FYNNEI. The CDR3 region has the DNA TGTGCCAGCAGTGAAGGCTATACCTACGAGCAGTACTTC. It specifies CASSEGYTYEQYF.

The chain recombines TRBV28 with TRBJ2-7, with D tentatively TRBD2 (6 bases). This CDR3 comprises 15 residues. Germline values: CDR1 MDHEN, CDR2 SYDVKM. Trimming stripped 6 bases from V and 4 bases from J, with 19 bases between. The chain's CDR3 is CASRSGSGRGYEQYF. The CDR3 DNA is TGTGCCAGCAGGAGTGGATCAGGGCGGGGATACGAGCAGTACTTC.

The rearrangement uses TRBV11-3 and TRBJ2-1; D remains unclear. CDR1 and CDR2 from the germline V gene are SGHNT and YENEEA. V dropped 5 bases and J dropped 0 bases, with 11 bases sitting between them. There are 15 residues in the CDR3. The CDR3 here is CASSLRSNSYNEQFF. Here the CDR3 DNA reads TGTGCCAGCAGCCTAAGGAGTAACTCCTACAATGAGCAGTTCTTC.

This rearrangement joins TRBV5-1 to TRBJ2-1; a weak D match, TRBD2 (6 bases). The V end lost 7 bases, the J end lost 4 bases, and 15 bases lay between the germline ends. The CDR3 extends over 14 amino acids. Germline CDR1 and CDR2: SGHRS and YFSETQ. As DNA, the CDR3 is TGCGCCAGCGGGCGGGGAGAGCCATACAATGAGCAGTTCTTC. Its translation is CASGRGEPYNEQFF. Full variable domain (remainder filled in from reference TRBV5-1 and TRBJ2-1): KAGVTQTPRYLIKTRGQQVTLSCSPISGHRSVSWYQQTPGQGLQFLFEYFSETQRNKGNFPGRFSGRQFSNSRSEMNVSTLELGDSALYLCASGRGEPYNEQFFGPGTRLTVL.

The chain combines TRBV28 with TRBJ2-3, with D unresolved. Germline CDR1 MDHEN, CDR2 SYDVKM. This CDR3 is built from 11 residues. V was pared by 5 bases and J by 5 bases, with 5 bases between. The CDR3 sequence: CASSLRDTQYF. The CDR3, as DNA: TGTGCCAGCAGTCTAAGAGATACGCAGTATTTT. The full variable domain, completed using reference TRBV28 and TRBJ2-3, is DVKVTQSSRYLVKRTGEKVFLECVQDMDHENMFWYRQDPGLGLRLIYFSYDVKMKEKGDIPEGYSVSREKKERFSLILESASTNQTSMYLCASSLRDTQYFGPGTRLTVL.

V is TRBV9 and J is TRBJ1-2, with 8 nucleotides matching TRBD1. The V segment lost 0 bases and the J segment 5 bases; nucleotides outside the gene matches: 9. Germline loops: CDR1 SGDLS, CDR2 YYNGEE. The CDR3 is 16 amino acids. The CDR3 bases are TGTGCCAGCAGCGTAGCCATGACAGGGGCTTTGTATGGCTACACCTTC. Translating it yields CASSVAMTGALYGYTF.

The chain combines TRBV7-2 with TRBJ2-1, with 8 bases matching TRBD2. The CDR3 extends over 17 amino acids. After removal of 5 bases from V and 6 bases from J, the junction contained 15 bases not matched to a gene. The V gene's germline CDR1 is SGHTA and CDR2 FQGNSA. Here the CDR3 reads CASSLIGWVAGSNEQFF. The CDR3, as DNA: TGTGCCAGCAGCCTTATTGGGTGGGTAGCGGGATCCAATGAGCAGTTCTTC.

This chain connects TRBV9 to TRBJ2-1; D might be TRBD2 (6 bases). This CDR3 comprises 16 residues. The germline CDR1 and CDR2 sequences are SGDLS and YYNGEE. V dropped 4 bases and J dropped 5 bases, with 19 bases sitting between them. CDR3 DNA sequence: TGTGCCAGCAGCCGTTTAGACGGGAGAGGGAACAATGAGCAGTTCTTC. Translation gives CASSRLDGRGNNEQFF.

The chain has TRBV24-1 and TRBJ2-5; D call uncertain. The V end lost 6 bases, the J end lost 4 bases, and 11 bases lay between the germline ends. The CDR3 has 13 residues. Germline-derived CDR1 and CDR2 are KGHDR and SFDVKD. The CDR3 bases are TGTGCCACCAGTAGCACAGTAGGAGAGACCCAGTACTTC. Translated, it gives CATSSTVGETQYF.

V usage is TRBV28 and J usage is TRBJ1-2, with TRBD1 matching over 11 bases. Germline V gene sequence: CDR1 MDHEN, CDR2 SYDVKM. With V trimmed by 6 bases and J by 7 bases, 13 bases remained unmatched. This CDR3 spans 16 amino acids. CDR3: CASSIGQGASIRGYTF. The DNA of the CDR3 is TGTGCCAGCAGCATCGGACAGGGGGCGTCGATTCGTGGCTACACCTTC.

This sequence joins TRBV7-9 and TRBJ1-6; the D is unclear. V gave up 8 bases and J gave up 0 bases, with 8 bases separating them. Germline loops: CDR1 SEHNR, CDR2 FQNEAQ (reference sequence). The CDR3 runs 14 residues. The CDR3 is CASRESSYNSPLHF. Written as DNA, the CDR3 is TGTGCCAGCCGAGAGAGCTCCTATAATTCACCCCTCCACTTT.

This clone has more than one count but fewer than ten. The chain links TRBV12-2 to TRBJ1-5. TRBV12-2 is reported as a pseudogene. The CDR3 has 19 amino acids. The CDR3: CASRFMGGRASRRNQPQHF. The CDR3 DNA sequence: TGTGCAAGTCGCTTTATGGGGGGTAGGGCCAGTCGGCGCAATCAGCCCCAGCATTTT.

V is TRBV27 and J is TRBJ1-1; D is possibly TRBD1 (5 bases). The V gene lost 6 bases and the J gene lost 1 base, with 9 bases spanning the gap. The CDR3 spans 13 residues. The germline V gene encodes CDR1 MNHEY and CDR2 SMNVEV (reference sequence). CDR3 bases: TGTGCCAGCAGACCCGGACAGAACACTGAAGCTTTCTTT. As protein: CASRPGQNTEAFF.

About this clone: The sample contains more than one DNA sequence encoding this CDR3. The gene calls are TRBV11-3 and TRBJ2-1, with 7 bases that match TRBD2. The germline CDR1 and CDR2 sequences are SGHNT and YENEEA. V was pared by 5 bases and J by 3 bases, with 4 bases of the junction left unmatched. The CDR3 totals 14 residues. The CDR3 is CASSPGTNYNEQFF. CDR3 nucleotides: TGTGCCAGCAGCCCAGGGACTAACTACAATGAGCAGTTCTTC.

The genes are TRBV6-4 and TRBJ2-7, with 13 bases lining up with TRBD2. The ends lost 4 bases at V and 5 bases at J; junction bases unmatched: 2. The CDR3 is 14 amino acids. The germline CDR1 and CDR2 sequences are MRHNA and SNTAGT. In nucleotides, the CDR3 is TGTGCCAGCAGTGGACTAGCGGGGGGTAACGAGCAGTACTTC. Encoded protein: CASSGLAGGNEQYF.

This rearrangement joins TRBV24-1 to TRBJ2-7; D might be TRBD2 (5 bases). The CDR3 spans 15 residues. Germline V gene data show CDR1 as KGHDR and CDR2 as SFDVKD. V was shortened by 2 bases and J by 0 bases, with 10 bases between the two germline ends. The chain's CDR3 is CATSDSSRNSYEQYF. The CDR3 nucleotides are TGTGCCACCAGTGATTCTAGCAGAAACTCCTACGAGCAGTACTTC.

The chain combines TRBV19 with TRBJ1-3; 7 nucleotides line up with TRBD1. With V trimmed by 11 bases and J by 2 bases, 18 bases remained unmatched. CDR1 is LNHDA and CDR2 is SQIVND in the germline V gene (reference sequence). The CDR3 is 17 amino acids. CDR3 DNA: TGTGCCTCAAAAGCGGCAGGGGGATTCGAAACTGGAAACACCATATATTTT. Protein: CASKAAGGFETGNTIYF.

The chain has TRBV5-1 and TRBJ1-1, with 9 bases aligning to TRBD1. V lost 9 bases to trimming and J lost 2 bases; unmatched junction nucleotides: 5. Germline CDR1 and CDR2: SGHRS and YFSETQ. The CDR3 has 13 amino acids. This CDR3 is CATRTGVNTEAFF. The CDR3 DNA follows: TGCGCCACCCGGACAGGGGTTAACACTGAAGCTTTCTTT.

The chain joins TRBV12-3 or TRBV12-4 to TRBJ2-7, with a tentative D call TRBD2 (6 bases). V was trimmed by 3 bases and J by 7 bases, leaving 10 bases between them. CDR3 length equals 12 residues. The CDR3 nucleotides read TGTGCCAGCAGTTTCCTAGCGCGGGAGCAGTACTTC. Residues: CASSFLAREQYF.

This rearrangement joins TRBV30 to TRBJ1-1; 8 nucleotides agree with TRBD1. Germline CDR1 reads GTSNPN; CDR2 reads SVGIG (reference sequence). There are 13 residues in the CDR3. The junction had 5 bases not matched to a gene; V was cut back by 3 bases and J by 5 bases. The CDR3 DNA reads TGTGCCTGGAGCAACAGGGGGGGGACTGAAGCTTTCTTT. It translates to CAWSNRGGTEAFF.

The V call is TRBV9, the J call TRBJ2-2; TRBD2 aligns across 13 bases. Per germline, CDR1 SGDLS and CDR2 YYNGEE. V was clipped by 7 bases and J by 6 bases; unmatched bases: 6. The CDR3 runs 15 residues. The CDR3 coding sequence is TGTGCCAGCGGCTCGGGACTAGCGGGATCCGGGGAGCTGTTTTTT. The encoded protein is CASGSGLAGSGELFF.